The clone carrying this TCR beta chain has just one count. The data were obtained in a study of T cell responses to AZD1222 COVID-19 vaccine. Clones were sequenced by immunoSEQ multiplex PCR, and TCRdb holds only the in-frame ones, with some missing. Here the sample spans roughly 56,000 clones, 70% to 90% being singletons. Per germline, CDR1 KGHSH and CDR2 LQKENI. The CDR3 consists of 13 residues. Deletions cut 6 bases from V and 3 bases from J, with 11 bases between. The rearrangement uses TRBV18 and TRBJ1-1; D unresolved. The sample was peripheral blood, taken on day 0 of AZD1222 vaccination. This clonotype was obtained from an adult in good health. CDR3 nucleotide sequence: TGTGCCAGCTCTCCTCTTAGGGACACTGAAGCTTTCTTT. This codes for CASSPLRDTEAFF. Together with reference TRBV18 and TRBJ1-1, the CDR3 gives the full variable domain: NAGVMQNPRHLVRRRGQEARLRCSPMKGHSHVYWYRQLPEEGLKFMVYLQKENIIDESGMPKERFSAEFPKEGPSILRIQQVVRGDSAAYFCASSPLRDTEAFFGQGTRLTVV.